These 21 T cell receptor beta chains came from one sample sequenced in a study of blood T cell repertoires in COVID-19. This table comes from immunoSEQ multiplex PCR, and its TCRdb copy is limited to in-frame clones, with some not included. The sample carries 98,000 or so clones, more than 85% recorded once. Sequenced material: peripheral blood. The receptors were gathered from a human donor in a cohort sampled during active COVID-19.

This sequence joins TRBV20-1 and TRBJ1-2, with D possibly being TRBD1 (6 bases). Looked up from germline, CDR1 is DFQATT and CDR2 is SNEGSKA (reference sequence). CDR3 size: 13 residues. The germline V and J ends were trimmed by 5 bases and 1 base, with 11 bases remaining between them. Here the CDR3 DNA reads TGCAGTGCTCGTGACAGGAATAACTATGGCTACACCTTC. Translated, it gives CSARDRNNYGYTF.

V gene TRBV27 combines with J gene TRBJ2-7; 7 bases map to TRBD1. V shed 6 bases, J shed 3 bases, and the junction held 11 bases outside the gene matches. Germline V gives CDR1 MNHEY, CDR2 SMNVEV (reference sequence). CDR3 length equals 15 residues. In nucleotides, the CDR3 is TGTGCCAGCAGCGTCCGGGACAGCTTTTTCTACGAGCAGTACTTC. Translated, it gives CASSVRDSFFYEQYF.

CDR3 in amino acids: CASRGPSSYEQYF. CDR3 in DNA: TGTGCCAGCAGAGGTCCTAGCTCCTACGAGCAGTACTTC. The chain is built from TRBV6-5 and TRBJ2-7; D gene uncertain. There are 13 residues in the CDR3. V shed 6 bases and J shed 0 bases, with 9 bases lying between them. Germline V CDR1 and CDR2: MNHEY, SVGAGI.

This chain connects TRBV7-3 to TRBJ2-5; TRBD1 might be the D (8 bases). With 5 bases removed from V and 4 bases from J, the gap between germline ends came to 14 bases. This CDR3 is 14 amino acids long. Germline V CDR1 and CDR2: SGHTA, FQGTGA. This CDR3 is CASSQDREGETQYF. CDR3 DNA: TGTGCCAGCAGCCAGGACAGGGAGGGAGAGACCCAGTACTTC.

The rearrangement joins TRBV13 to TRBJ2-5, with 7 bases fitting TRBD2. This CDR3 contains 15 residues. The germline gives CDR1 PRHDT, CDR2 FYEKMQ (reference sequence). J gave up 5 bases and V 5 bases, and 11 bases lay outside the gene matches. The CDR3 DNA sequence: TGTGCCAGCAGCCTCTCGCCGGGGCGGGGGGAGACCCAGTACTTC. It codes for CASSLSPGRGETQYF.

This clone was observed a single time. The CDR3 DNA reads TGTGCCAGCAGTTACTCAGAGCGGGGACAAGAGACCCAGTACTTC. Amino acid sequence: CASSYSERGQETQYF. The chain combines TRBV6-2 or TRBV6-3 with TRBJ2-5, with 7 bases lining up with TRBD2. V lost 0 bases, J lost 2 bases, and 3 bases stayed unmatched. CDR1 and CDR2 from the germline V gene are MNHEY and SVGEGT. The CDR3 is made up of 15 amino acids.

The rearrangement joins TRBV6-5 to TRBJ2-5, with D possibly being TRBD1 (5 bases). The DNA end is a closer match to TRBJ2-7, so the J assignment may be wrong. This CDR3 has 15 amino acids. CDR1 and CDR2 (germline): MNHEY, SVGAGI. The CDR3 sequence is CASTLTVSSSYEQYF. The CDR3 coding sequence is TGTGCCAGCACTTTGACAGTTTCAAGCTCCTACGAGCAGTACTTC.

The rearrangement links TRBV11-2 to TRBJ2-1, with 9 nucleotides matching TRBD1. CDR3 length: 15 amino acids. CDR1 is SGHAT, CDR2 FQNNGV, per germline. V was pared by 5 bases and J by 2 bases, with 4 bases of the junction left unmatched. In DNA form, the CDR3 reads TGTGCCAGCAGCACCGGGACAGGGCCCTACAATGAGCAGTTCTTC. Its translation is CASSTGTGPYNEQFF.

V is TRBV28 and J is TRBJ1-2; the D is unclear. V was shortened by 1 base and J by 6 bases, with 15 bases between the two germline ends. This CDR3 spans 15 amino acids. CDR1 is MDHEN, CDR2 SYDVKM, per germline. CDR3 sequence (DNA): TGTGCCAGCAGTTTATATGGCGGATGGTCGGATGGCTACACCTTC. Protein: CASSLYGGWSDGYTF.

The V and J genes are TRBV19 and TRBJ2-2, with 9 bases identical to TRBD2. This CDR3 has 20 amino acids. CDR1 LNHDA and CDR2 SQIVND come from the germline V gene (reference sequence). V was clipped by 6 bases and J by 2 bases; unmatched bases: 19. The CDR3 sequence is CASRRILLLAREGNTGELFF. In nucleotides, the CDR3 is TGTGCCAGTAGACGGATTCTATTACTTGCGCGGGAGGGTAACACCGGGGAGCTGTTTTTT.

This clone was counted between two and nine times. Different DNA sequences within this sample yield the same CDR3. The chain combines TRBV4-1 with TRBJ1-1; D not resolved. Germline-derived CDR1 and CDR2 are MGHRA and YSYEKL. The length of the CDR3 is 12 residues. Trimming cost V 1 base and J 7 bases, with 7 bases left between them. CDR3 bases: TGCGCCAGCAGCCAAGGGGCCGATGAAGCTTTCTTT. Amino acid sequence: CASSQGADEAFF.

This chain uses TRBV11-2 with TRBJ2-7; 10 positions agree with TRBD2. The CDR3 runs 15 residues. V lost 6 bases to trimming and J lost 3 bases; unmatched junction nucleotides: 8. CDR1 and CDR2 (germline): SGHAT, FQNNGV. CDR3 DNA: TGTGCCAGCAGTTTAACTAGCGGGATGGTCTACGAGCAGTACTTC. Its protein product is CASSLTSGMVYEQYF.

The rearrangement uses TRBV23-1 and TRBJ1-2; TRBD1 might be the D (6 bases). TRBV23-1 is treated as an ORF (open reading frame) with a function not yet certain. The V and J ends lost 0 bases and 8 bases respectively, with 16 bases between them. The CDR3 totals 15 residues. CDR3 DNA sequence: TGCGCCAGCAGTCAATCGGCAGGGGCCCCGGGAGGCTACACCTTC. Its translation: CASSQSAGAPGGYTF.

V usage is TRBV9 and J usage is TRBJ1-1; perhaps TRBD1 as D (6 bases). Trimming shortened V by 0 bases and J by 3 bases, and 18 bases separated the two germline ends. The CDR3 sequence is 17 residues long. CDR1 is SGDLS, CDR2 YYNGEE, per germline. The CDR3 sequence is CASSVATGGRGDTEAFF. CDR3 sequence (DNA): TGTGCCAGCAGCGTAGCTACGGGGGGAAGGGGGGACACTGAAGCTTTCTTT.

This chain uses TRBV5-5 with TRBJ2-7; TRBD1 aligns across 9 bases. The germline CDR1 and CDR2 sequences are SGHKS and YYEKEE (reference sequence). V dropped 4 bases and J dropped 4; count of bases not matched to a gene: 3. This CDR3 is built from 13 residues. The CDR3 DNA reads TGTGCCAGCAGCCCACAGGGGGCATACGAGCAGTACTTC. This gives the protein CASSPQGAYEQYF. Combining the CDR3 with reference TRBV5-5 and TRBJ2-7 gives the whole variable domain DAGVTQSPTHLIKTRGQQVTLRCSPISGHKSVSWYQQVLGQGPQFIFQYYEKEERGRGNFPDRFSARQFPNYSSELNVNALLLGDSALYLCASSPQGAYEQYFGPGTRLTVT.

This clone was observed once. The V and J genes are TRBV7-2 and TRBJ1-6, with 9 bases fitting TRBD1. Germline values: CDR1 SGHTA, CDR2 FQGNSA. V was pared by 3 bases and J by 7 bases, with 4 bases of the junction left unmatched. This CDR3 has 15 amino acids. The CDR3 sequence: CASSFDRGINSPLHF. The CDR3 nucleotides are TGTGCCAGCAGCTTTGACAGGGGGATCAATTCACCCCTCCACTTT.

The V gene is TRBV5-1, the J gene TRBJ2-1, with TRBD1 matching 8 bases. Germline-derived CDR1 and CDR2 are SGHRS and YFSETQ. The CDR3 is 14 amino acids. V lost 4 bases and J lost 5; bases outside the gene matches: 5. CDR3 sequence reads: CASSKQGEDNEQFF. Written as DNA, the CDR3 is TGCGCCAGCAGCAAACAGGGGGAGGACAATGAGCAGTTCTTC.

The chain combines TRBV27 with TRBJ2-1; TRBD2 matches 11 bases. The junction had 8 bases not matched to a gene; V was cut back by 8 bases and J by 8 bases. This CDR3 comprises 14 residues. Per germline, CDR1 MNHEY and CDR2 SMNVEV (reference sequence). The CDR3 coding sequence is TGTGCCAGCGGGTTAGCGGGAGGGCCATATGAGCAGTTCTTC. Protein sequence: CASGLAGGPYEQFF.

The V and J genes are TRBV7-9 and TRBJ2-2, with 14 bases lining up with TRBD2. The CDR3 has 17 residues. Trimming took 4 bases from V and 4 from J; bases not matched to a gene: 5. Germline V gene sequence: CDR1 SEHNR, CDR2 FQNEAQ (reference sequence). The CDR3 loop reads CASSSGLAGVVTGELFF. CDR3 coding DNA: TGTGCCAGCAGCTCGGGACTAGCGGGAGTTGTCACCGGGGAGCTGTTTTTT.

This rearrangement joins TRBV24-1 to TRBJ1-5; 10 nucleotides align to TRBD1. This CDR3 has 17 amino acids. V was clipped by 2 bases and J by 3 bases; unmatched bases: 6. Per germline, CDR1 KGHDR and CDR2 SFDVKD. CDR3 sequence: CATSDSGQGILNQPQHF. As DNA, the CDR3 is TGTGCCACCAGTGATTCGGGACAGGGGATACTCAATCAGCCCCAGCATTTT.

The chain joins TRBV15 to TRBJ2-3; D might be TRBD1 (5 bases). Germline V gene sequence: CDR1 LNHNV, CDR2 YYDKDF (reference sequence). V lost 0 bases, J lost 6 bases, and 19 bases lay in between. CDR3 length equals 17 residues. CDR3 bases: TGTGCCACCAGCAGAGAACGAGGACAACCTGGTGGGGATACGCAGTATTTT. Translating gives CATSRERGQPGGDTQYF. Complete variable domain (other parts from reference TRBV15 and TRBJ2-3): DAMVIQNPRYQVTQFGKPVTLSCSQTLNHNVMYWYQQKSSQAPKLLFHYYDKDFNNEADTPDNFQSRRPNTSFCFLDIRSPGLGDTAMYLCATSRERGQPGGDTQYFGPGTRLTVL.